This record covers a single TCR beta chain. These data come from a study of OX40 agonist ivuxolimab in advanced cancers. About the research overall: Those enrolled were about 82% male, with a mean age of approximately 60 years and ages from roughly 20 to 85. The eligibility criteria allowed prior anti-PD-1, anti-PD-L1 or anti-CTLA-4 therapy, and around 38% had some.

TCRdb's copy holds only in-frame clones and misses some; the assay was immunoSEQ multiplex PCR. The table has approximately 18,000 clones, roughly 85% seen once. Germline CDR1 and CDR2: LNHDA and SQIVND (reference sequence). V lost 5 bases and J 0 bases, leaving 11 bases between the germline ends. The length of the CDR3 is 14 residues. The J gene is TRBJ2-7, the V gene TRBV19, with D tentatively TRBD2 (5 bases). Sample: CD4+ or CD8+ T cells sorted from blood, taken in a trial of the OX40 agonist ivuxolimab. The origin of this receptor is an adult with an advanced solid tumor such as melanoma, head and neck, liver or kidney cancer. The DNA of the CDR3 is TGTGCCAGTAGTCCCCGAGAGGGCTCCTACGAGCAGTACTTC. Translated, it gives CASSPREGSYEQYF. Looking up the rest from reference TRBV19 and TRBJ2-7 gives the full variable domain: DGGITQSPKYLFRKEGQNVTLSCEQNLNHDAMYWYRQDPGQGLRLIYYSQIVNDFQKGDIAEGYSVSREKKESFPLTVTSAQKNPTAFYLCASSPREGSYEQYFGPGTRLTVT.